The sequence of this TCR beta chain was determined in a study of beta chain features in type 1 diabetes. Study overall: Cells sorted and examined across all samples totaled over 95 million.

Trimming at V came to 5 bases and at J to 5 bases, leaving 4 bases not matched to a gene. CDR3 length: 14 residues. The germline CDR1 and CDR2 sequences are SGHTA and FQGNSA. Points from the study as a whole: A closer apparent resemblance between naive, central memory and Treg TCRB repertoires was seen in patients than in healthy donors. Type 1 diabetes patients had TCRB CDR3s that were shorter (moderately but significantly so) in all four CD4+ subsets.

Investigators reverse transcribed all isolated RNA, so they sequenced expressed TCRB transcripts. The assay was immunoSEQ multiplex PCR, and TCRdb's table has in-frame clones only and misses some. The repertoire consists of roughly 500,000 clones, with about an eighth occurring once and the leading ten covering over 0.035%. Central memory, naive, regulatory and stem cell-like memory CD4+ cells were sorted by CD45RO/CCR7/CD25/CD127/CD95/CD27. Notes on this clone: The antigen is unknown.

This sequence was found in a woman under 30 in good health. Sequenced material: naive CD4+ T cells from blood. V is TRBV7-2 and J is TRBJ2-2; 8 nucleotides line up with TRBD1. CDR3 sequence: CASSPRTGTGELFF. As DNA, the CDR3 is TGTGCCAGCAGCCCCCGGACAGGGACCGGGGAGCTGTTTTTT.